The 30 T cell receptor beta chains presented below share a single source sample, sequenced in a study of cytomegalovirus exposure and HLA in healthy donors. PCR was performed using 60 Vbeta and 13 Jbeta primers. The table came from immunoSEQ multiplex PCR; TCRdb's copy has only in-frame clones and leaves some out. Of 160,000 or so clones in the sample, 84% were seen once. Specimen: PBMCs. The receptors derive from a man aged 50 to 59 in good health and CMV-seropositive.

The V and J genes are TRBV7-9 and TRBJ2-2; D remains unclear. CDR1 is SEHNR and CDR2 is FQNEAQ in the germline V gene (reference sequence). V gave up 8 bases and J gave up 0 bases, with 16 bases separating them. The CDR3 covers 16 residues. DNA for the CDR3: TGTGCCAGCGGCCCCCTCATAACCGCGAACACCGGGGAGCTGTTTTTT. Its translation is CASGPLITANTGELFF.

This chain uses TRBV9 with TRBJ1-2; 9 bases are shared with TRBD1. Trimming took 3 bases from V and 4 from J; bases not matched to a gene: 7. Germline V gives CDR1 SGDLS, CDR2 YYNGEE. This CDR3 comprises 15 residues. The CDR3 protein is CASSAGDRVSYGYTF. CDR3 DNA: TGTGCCAGCAGCGCCGGGGACAGGGTGAGCTATGGCTACACCTTC.

The rearrangement links TRBV21-1 to TRBJ1-1. TRBV21-1 is designated a pseudogene. The CDR3 contains 13 residues. CDR3 DNA: TGTGCCAGCAGCATCATTTCTCGGGTAGTAGCTTTCTTT. Its protein product is CASSIISRVVAFF.

This clone has only one observation. The sample contains more than one DNA sequence encoding this CDR3. The chain is built from TRBV9 and TRBJ1-3; 8 bases are shared with TRBD1. The CDR3 runs 14 residues. Unmatched junction bases numbered 0, after V lost 0 bases and J lost 4 bases. Germline lookup yields CDR1 SGDLS and CDR2 YYNGEE. CDR3 bases: TGTGCCAGCAGCGTAGGACAGGGGGGAAACACCATATATTTT. Translation gives CASSVGQGGNTIYF.

This chain's CDR3 is CASSEGRQVETQYF. The CDR3 nucleotides read TGTGCCAGCAGTGAAGGTCGACAGGTGGAGACCCAGTACTTC. J is TRBJ2-5 and V is TRBV2; possible D gene TRBD1, 6 bases. From germline, CDR1 is SNHLY and CDR2 FYNNEI. With 1 base removed from V and 5 bases from J, the gap between germline ends came to 11 bases. The CDR3 consists of 14 residues.

J is TRBJ1-4 and V is TRBV30, with 9 bases aligning to TRBD1. Germline V gene sequence: CDR1 GTSNPN, CDR2 SVGIG (reference sequence). This CDR3 has 14 residues. V shed 3 bases and J 8 bases; nucleotides not matched to a gene: 7. CDR3 loop: CAWSLGQGGEKLFF. In nucleotides, the CDR3 is TGTGCCTGGAGCCTGGGACAGGGTGGGGAAAAACTGTTTTTT.

By sample share, this clone is medium-sized. The gene calls are TRBV7-6 and TRBJ2-7; 10 positions agree with TRBD1. The CDR3 loop spans 15 amino acids. The junction had 10 bases not matched to a gene; V was cut back by 4 bases and J by 7 bases. CDR1 SGHVS and CDR2 FNYEAQ come from the germline V gene. DNA of the CDR3: TGTGCCAGCAGCTCCGGGACAGGGGTAGGCTTAGAGCAGTACTTC. As protein: CASSSGTGVGLEQYF. Full variable domain (rest looked up from reference TRBV7-6 and TRBJ2-7): GAGVSQSPRYKVTKRGQDVALRCDPISGHVSLYWYRQALGQGPEFLTYFNYEAQQDKSGLPNDRFSAERPEGSISTLTIQRTEQRDSAMYRCASSSGTGVGLEQYFGPGTRLTVT.

The CDR3 DNA is TGCAGCGTTCCTCGGACAGGGAGTGTTGTCTATGGCTACACCTTC. This sequence encodes CSVPRTGSVVYGYTF. The chain employs TRBV29-1 and TRBJ1-2; TRBD1 matches at 8 bases. This CDR3 has 15 residues. The germline CDR1 and CDR2 sequences are SQVTM and ANQGSEA. J gave up 4 bases and V 5 bases, and 12 bases lay outside the gene matches.

J is TRBJ1-1 and V is TRBV2; D possibly corresponds to TRBD1 (5 bases). The CDR3 is 14 residues long. The germline V gene encodes CDR1 SNHLY and CDR2 FYNNEI. Trimming removed 6 bases from V and 1 base from J, with 12 bases in between. The DNA of the CDR3 is TGTGCCAGCAGGGGAATCAGGGAGAACACTGAAGCTTTCTTT. It codes for CASRGIRENTEAFF.

This chain links TRBV5-4 with TRBJ2-2; TRBD1 might be the D (6 bases). There are 16 residues in the CDR3. Germline lookup yields CDR1 SGHNT and CDR2 YYREEE (reference sequence). V lost 4 bases, J lost 0 bases, and 13 bases lay in between. CDR3 in DNA: TGTGCCAGCAGCCCACCACAGGGCGCGAACACCGGGGAGCTGTTTTTT. The encoded protein is CASSPPQGANTGELFF.

The chain links TRBV5-1 to TRBJ1-1; D not certain. Germline CDR1 reads SGHRS; CDR2 reads YFSETQ. The CDR3 extends over 16 amino acids. Trimming took off 4 bases at V and 1 base at J, with 17 bases between the two ends. In DNA form, the CDR3 reads TGCGCCAGCAGCCCCGGGGATACTACCCAGAACACTGAAGCTTTCTTT. This gives the protein CASSPGDTTQNTEAFF.

CDR3 sequence (DNA): TGCGCGGGAGGGCCCACAGATACGCAGTATTTT. This codes for CAGGPTDTQYF. The chain combines TRBV20-1 with TRBJ2-3, with 9 bases lining up with TRBD2. The CDR3 consists of 11 residues. Germline V lookup: CDR1 DFQATT, CDR2 SNEGSKA (reference sequence).

V gene TRBV6-5 combines with J gene TRBJ2-7, with 11 bases lining up with TRBD2. CDR3 length: 15 amino acids. After removal of 4 bases from V and 7 bases from J, the junction contained 9 bases not matched to a gene. The germline gives CDR1 MNHEY, CDR2 SVGAGI. The CDR3 reads CASSSPSGGRLEQYF. The CDR3 DNA is TGTGCCAGCAGTTCCCCTAGCGGGGGGAGATTGGAGCAGTACTTC.

DNA for the CDR3: TGTGCCAGCCGGGGATCTTCTAACTATGGCTACACCTTC. It codes for CASRGSSNYGYTF. The V gene is TRBV28, the J gene TRBJ1-2; D ambiguous. The CDR3 totals 13 residues. V gave up 8 bases and J gave up 0 bases, with 10 bases separating them. Germline V gene lookup returns CDR1 MDHEN and CDR2 SYDVKM.

This chain connects TRBV5-1 to TRBJ2-2; TRBD2 matches 15 bases. The CDR3 spans 21 residues. With 4 bases clipped from V and 5 bases from J, the junction kept 18 bases outside the gene matches. Germline values: CDR1 SGHRS, CDR2 YFSETQ. This CDR3 reads CASSPARTSGRARQGTGELFF. The CDR3 nucleotides are TGCGCCAGCAGCCCGGCCCGGACTAGCGGGAGGGCCAGACAGGGGACCGGGGAGCTGTTTTTT.

The rearrangement joins TRBV12-5 to TRBJ2-3; D gene uncertain. The V gene lost 5 bases and the J gene lost 1 base, with 13 bases spanning the gap. Germline V gene sequence: CDR1 LGHNT, CDR2 FRNRAP. The CDR3 spans 15 residues. CDR3 coding DNA: TGTGCTAGTGGTCCTTTTTCTCCCGGCACAGATACGCAGTATTTT. This encodes CASGPFSPGTDTQYF.

The chain carries TRBV6-1 and TRBJ2-2; the D gene is possibly TRBD1 (5 bases). CDR1 is MNHNS and CDR2 is SASEGT in the germline V gene. V lost 4 bases and J 1 base, leaving 10 bases between the germline ends. The CDR3 is 15 residues long. This CDR3 reads CASSASTVNTGELFF. The CDR3 bases are TGTGCCAGCAGTGCCTCGACAGTGAACACCGGGGAGCTGTTTTTT.

V gene TRBV19 combines with J gene TRBJ1-2, with TRBD1 identical over 9 bases. Trimming at V came to 1 base and at J to 4 bases, leaving 7 bases not matched to a gene. Germline CDR1 and CDR2: LNHDA and SQIVND (reference sequence). The CDR3 covers 16 residues. The CDR3 DNA reads TGTGCCAGTAGTATAGCCACAGGGGGCGCGGGCTATGGCTACACCTTC. It yields the protein CASSIATGGAGYGYTF.

The chain's CDR3 is CASTQQGLTEAFF. DNA for the CDR3: TGTGCCAGCACCCAACAGGGCCTGACTGAAGCTTTCTTT. The chain has TRBV6-1 and TRBJ1-1; D might be TRBD1 (6 bases). Per germline, CDR1 MNHNS and CDR2 SASEGT. V dropped 7 bases and J dropped 5 bases, with 14 bases sitting between them. The CDR3 consists of 13 residues.

The chain is built from TRBV7-9 and TRBJ2-7, with 13 bases lining up with TRBD2. This CDR3 region has 15 residues. Germline V gene data show CDR1 as SEHNR and CDR2 as FQNEAQ (reference sequence). The V gene end was trimmed by 5 bases and the J gene end by 2 bases; junction bases not matched to a gene: 3. For the CDR3, the DNA is TGTGCCAGCAGCCGACTAGCGGGGGGTGCCTACGAGCAGTACTTC. This sequence encodes CASSRLAGGAYEQYF.

The chain is built from TRBV5-1 and TRBJ2-2, with 11 bases lining up with TRBD2. The CDR3 has 20 amino acids. Germline V CDR1 and CDR2: SGHRS, YFSETQ. Unmatched junction bases numbered 21, after V lost 4 bases and J lost 7 bases. The CDR3 is CASSPVASGRPRVSIGELFF. The CDR3 region has the DNA TGCGCCAGCAGCCCGGTCGCTAGCGGGAGGCCTAGGGTATCTATCGGGGAGCTGTTTTTT.

The V call is TRBV19, the J call TRBJ1-2; 7 bases match TRBD1. This CDR3 spans 13 amino acids. CDR1 is LNHDA and CDR2 is SQIVND in the germline V gene (reference sequence). The J segment lost 7 bases and the V segment lost 10 bases, leaving 12 bases of the junction unmatched. CDR3 DNA sequence: TGTGCCATTGGAACAGGGGCTTTAACTGGCTACACCTTC. Translated: CAIGTGALTGYTF. Complete variable domain (other parts from reference TRBV19 and TRBJ1-2): DGGITQSPKYLFRKEGQNVTLSCEQNLNHDAMYWYRQDPGQGLRLIYYSQIVNDFQKGDIAEGYSVSREKKESFPLTVTSAQKNPTAFYLCAIGTGALTGYTFGSGTRLTVV.

The chain employs TRBV7-8 and TRBJ2-1; D remains unclear. V dropped 2 bases and J dropped 5 bases, with 13 bases sitting between them. This CDR3 has 15 residues. Germline V lookup: CDR1 SGHVS, CDR2 FQNEAQ. This CDR3 is CASSLRVQEDNEQFF. The CDR3 DNA is TGTGCCAGCAGCTTACGAGTGCAGGAAGACAATGAGCAGTTCTTC.

V is TRBV2 and J is TRBJ1-1; TRBD1 is a possible D gene (6 bases). There are 14 residues in the CDR3. CDR1 and CDR2 (germline): SNHLY, FYNNEI. Between the trimmed V and J ends, which lost 5 bases and 0 bases, there was a span of 10 bases. CDR3 bases: TGTGCCAGCAGTCGACAGGCTATGAACACTGAAGCTTTCTTT. Encoded protein: CASSRQAMNTEAFF.

This chain uses TRBV28 with TRBJ1-5, with 10 bases matching TRBD1. Trimming took 5 bases from V and 7 from J; bases not matched to a gene: 11. The germline CDR1 and CDR2 sequences are MDHEN and SYDVKM. This CDR3 is built from 16 residues. The DNA of the CDR3 is TGTGCCAGCAGTCCTCTGACAGGGGGCTCGGGGCAGCCCCAGCATTTT. Protein product: CASSPLTGGSGQPQHF.

The chain recombines TRBV19 with TRBJ1-2; D might be TRBD1 (6 bases). The CDR3 spans 16 residues. V shed 4 bases and J shed 4 bases, with 19 bases lying between them. The germline V gene encodes CDR1 LNHDA and CDR2 SQIVND (reference sequence). In DNA, the CDR3 is TGTGCCAGTAGTACCGAGTGGGGGGGCGGAATCTATGGCTACACCTTC. Translating it yields CASSTEWGGGIYGYTF. Together with reference TRBV19 and TRBJ1-2, the CDR3 gives the full variable domain: DGGITQSPKYLFRKEGQNVTLSCEQNLNHDAMYWYRQDPGQGLRLIYYSQIVNDFQKGDIAEGYSVSREKKESFPLTVTSAQKNPTAFYLCASSTEWGGGIYGYTFGSGTRLTVV.

This chain uses TRBV11-3 with TRBJ1-1, with D hard to call. CDR3 length equals 13 residues. V dropped 3 bases and J dropped 5 bases, with 10 bases sitting between them. CDR1 SGHNT and CDR2 YENEEA come from the germline V gene. In DNA, the CDR3 is TGTGCCAGCAGCTTGGAGGGAAGGACTGAAGCTTTCTTT. Protein product: CASSLEGRTEAFF.

The rearrangement uses TRBV6-1 and TRBJ2-7; weak D call: TRBD1 (6 bases). The CDR3 runs to 15 residues. The germline V gene encodes CDR1 MNHNS and CDR2 SASEGT. Trimming shortened V by 4 bases and J by 4 bases, and 17 bases separated the two germline ends. CDR3 amino acids: CASSAIQGSRYEQYF. CDR3 coding DNA: TGTGCCAGCAGTGCGATACAGGGATCTCGATACGAGCAGTACTTC.

The chain joins TRBV7-9 to TRBJ1-5, with 9 bases matching TRBD1. The V gene's germline CDR1 is SEHNR and CDR2 FQNEAQ (reference sequence). CDR3 length: 17 residues. V lost 3 bases to trimming and J lost 7 bases; unmatched junction nucleotides: 13. The CDR3 protein is CASSLGGPGQGSQPQHF. Written as DNA, the CDR3 is TGTGCCAGCAGCTTGGGTGGCCCGGGACAGGGTTCCCAGCCCCAGCATTTT.

The chain uses TRBV5-4 and TRBJ2-5; D possibly corresponds to TRBD1 (6 bases). The last part of the DNA fits TRBJ2-7 better; the J call may be wrong. From germline, CDR1 is SGHNT and CDR2 YYREEE (reference sequence). This CDR3 region has 15 residues. The chain's CDR3 is CASSLGGHGDHEQYF. Written as DNA, the CDR3 is TGTGCCAGCAGCTTGGGGGGACACGGTGACCACGAGCAGTACTTC.